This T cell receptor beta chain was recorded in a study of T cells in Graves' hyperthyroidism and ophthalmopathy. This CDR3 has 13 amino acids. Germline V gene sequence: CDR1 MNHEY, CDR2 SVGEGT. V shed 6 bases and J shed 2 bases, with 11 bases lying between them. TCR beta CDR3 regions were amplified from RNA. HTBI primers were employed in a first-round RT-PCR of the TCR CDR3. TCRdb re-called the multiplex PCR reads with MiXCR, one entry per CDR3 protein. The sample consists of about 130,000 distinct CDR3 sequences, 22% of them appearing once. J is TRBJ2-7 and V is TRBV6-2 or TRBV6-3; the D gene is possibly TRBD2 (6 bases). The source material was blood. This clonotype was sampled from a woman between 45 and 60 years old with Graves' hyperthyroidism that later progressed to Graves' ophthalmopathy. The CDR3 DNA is TGTGCCAGCAGAGGCGGGGCCCCCTACGAGCAGTACTTC. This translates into CASRGGAPYEQYF.